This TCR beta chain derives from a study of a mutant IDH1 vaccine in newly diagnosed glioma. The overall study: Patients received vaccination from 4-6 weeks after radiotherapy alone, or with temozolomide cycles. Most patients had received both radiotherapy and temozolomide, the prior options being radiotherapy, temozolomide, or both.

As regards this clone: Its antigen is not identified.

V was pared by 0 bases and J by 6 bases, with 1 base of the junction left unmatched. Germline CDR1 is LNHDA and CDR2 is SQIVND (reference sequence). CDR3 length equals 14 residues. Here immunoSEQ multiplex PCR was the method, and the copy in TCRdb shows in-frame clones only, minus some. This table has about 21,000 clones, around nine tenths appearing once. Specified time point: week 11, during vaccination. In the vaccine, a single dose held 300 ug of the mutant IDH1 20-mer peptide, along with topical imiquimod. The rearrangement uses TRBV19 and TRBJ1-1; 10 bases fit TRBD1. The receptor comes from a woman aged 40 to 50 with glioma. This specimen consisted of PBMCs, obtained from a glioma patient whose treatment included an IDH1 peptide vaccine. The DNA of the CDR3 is TGTGCCAGTAGTATAGAGACAGGGGGCTCTGAAGCTTTCTTT. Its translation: CASSIETGGSEAFF. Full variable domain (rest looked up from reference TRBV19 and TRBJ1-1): DGGITQSPKYLFRKEGQNVTLSCEQNLNHDAMYWYRQDPGQGLRLIYYSQIVNDFQKGDIAEGYSVSREKKESFPLTVTSAQKNPTAFYLCASSIETGGSEAFFGQGTRLTVV.